Listed here are 26 T cell receptor beta chains from one sample, sequenced in a study of T cells after yellow fever vaccination. Each CDR3 protein is one row after TCRdb ran MiXCR on the 5' RACE reads. The table records 50,000 or so distinct CDR3 sequences, about 6.6% of them present only once. The material sequenced was CD8+ T cells not binding an NS4B(214-222) dextramer, sorted from PBMCs, taken about 49 days after the first yellow fever vaccination. The source of these receptors is a man between 18 and 29 years old who received the YFV17D yellow fever vaccine.

In its sample, this clonotype was seen many times. The chain links TRBV12-5 to TRBJ2-1, with 8 nucleotides matching TRBD1. This CDR3 comprises 15 residues. CDR1 and CDR2 from the germline V gene are LGHNT and FRNRAP. Trimming removed 0 bases from V and 7 bases from J; junction bases left unmatched: 5. CDR3 sequence: CASGLVGQGANEQFF. The CDR3 DNA reads as TGTGCTAGTGGTTTGGTAGGCCAGGGGGCGAATGAGCAGTTCTTC.

This clonotype was counted many times. This chain links TRBV6-2 or TRBV6-3 with TRBJ1-5; 12 bases align to TRBD1. With V trimmed by 3 bases and J by 10 bases, 4 bases remained unmatched. Germline values: CDR1 MNHEY, CDR2 SVGEGT. The CDR3 is made up of 14 amino acids. CDR3 coding DNA: TGTGCCAGCAGTTATGGGACAGGGGGCAGTCCCCAGCATTTT. This gives the protein CASSYGTGGSPQHF.

This clonotype was seen more than once but under ten times. This chain links TRBV12-5 with TRBJ2-7; D uncertain. The CDR3 has 14 amino acids. Per the germline V gene, CDR1 is LGHNT and CDR2 is FRNRAP. V lost 1 base and J 2 bases, leaving 9 bases between the germline ends. The DNA of the CDR3 is TGTGCTAGTGGTTTGGGGGTTACCGCCTACGAGCAGTACTTC. It encodes CASGLGVTAYEQYF. Full variable domain (rest looked up from reference TRBV12-5 and TRBJ2-7): DARVTQTPRHKVTEMGQEVTMRCQPILGHNTVFWYRQTMMQGLELLAYFRNRAPLDDSGMPKDRFSAEMPDATLATLKIQPSEPRDSAVYFCASGLGVTAYEQYFGPGTRLTVT.

V is TRBV5-4 and J is TRBJ2-3, with TRBD1 matching over 8 bases. The CDR3 sequence is 14 residues long. Per the germline V gene, CDR1 is SGHNT and CDR2 is YYREEE (reference sequence). Unmatched junction bases numbered 5, after V lost 4 bases and J lost 4 bases. The CDR3 loop reads CASSPGQGSDTQYF. CDR3 coding DNA: TGTGCCAGCAGCCCAGGACAGGGCTCAGATACGCAGTATTTT.

This clonotype was seen a handful of times. This chain uses TRBV7-6 with TRBJ2-3; 8 bases are a match to TRBD1. J was trimmed by 11 bases and V by 5 bases; bases with no gene match: 18. This CDR3 comprises 16 residues. Germline CDR1 SGHVS, CDR2 FNYEAQ. The CDR3, as DNA: TGTGCCAGCAGCCCCTCAACAGGGGGGCCTTATACGGGGCAGTATTTT. Protein: CASSPSTGGPYTGQYF.

This clonotype was seen at least ten times. The chain has TRBV7-7 and TRBJ2-3; 14 bases are a match to TRBD2. There are 15 residues in the CDR3. Germline assignment: CDR1 SSHAT and CDR2 FNYEAQ (reference sequence). V trimming: 5 bases; J trimming: 7 bases; junction bases outside the gene matches: 5. The CDR3 region has the DNA TGTGCCAGCAGCCCCGGGACTAGCGGGGGAAATACGCAGTATTTT. Encoded protein: CASSPGTSGGNTQYF. The complete variable domain, with remaining parts taken from reference TRBV7-7 and TRBJ2-3, reads GAGVSQSPRYKVTKRGQDVTLRCDPISSHATLYWYQQALGQGPEFLTYFNYEAQPDKSGLPSDRFSAERPEGSISTLTIQRTEQRDSAMYRCASSPGTSGGNTQYFGPGTRLTVL.

This clonotype was observed a handful of times. The chain recombines TRBV6-2 or TRBV6-3 with TRBJ2-7; D may be TRBD1 (6 bases). The V end was cut by 0 bases, the J end by 3 bases, with 9 bases between. Looked up from germline, CDR1 is MNHEY and CDR2 is SVGEGT. This CDR3 region has 14 residues. CDR3 sequence (DNA): TGTGCCAGCAGTTACTCGAACAGGGACTACGAGCAGTACGTC. Its translation: CASSYSNRDYEQYV.

This clonotype was observed a handful of times. This chain joins TRBV12-3 or TRBV12-4 and TRBJ1-4; 9 bases agree with TRBD1. This CDR3 comprises 11 residues. Trimming removed 8 bases from V and 14 bases from J; junction bases left unmatched: 6. CDR3 DNA: TGTGCCAGCTCAGGGGACAGGGACCTGTTTTTT. Translation: CASSGDRDLFF.

The chain has TRBV13 and TRBJ2-7; 8 bases match TRBD1. Losses at the gene ends were 4 bases for V and 3 bases for J; bases not matched to a gene: 8. In germline, CDR1 is PRHDT, CDR2 FYEKMQ (reference sequence). The CDR3 is 15 amino acids. CDR3 protein: CASSSGQGTHYEQYF. The CDR3, as DNA: TGTGCCAGCAGCTCTGGACAGGGAACGCACTACGAGCAGTACTTC.

This chain uses TRBV12-3 or TRBV12-4 with TRBJ1-2; no clear D. This CDR3 is 12 amino acids long. V gave up 7 bases and J gave up 4 bases, with 10 bases separating them. The CDR3 sequence: CASTADFYGYTF. The CDR3 DNA sequence: TGTGCCAGCACCGCTGATTTCTATGGCTACACCTTC.

This clonotype was observed a few times. The gene calls are TRBV6-6 and TRBJ1-5; D not resolved. The CDR3 has 13 residues. V was trimmed by 8 bases and J by 3 bases, leaving 11 bases between them. Germline values: CDR1 MNHNY, CDR2 SVGAGI (reference sequence). CDR3 sequence: CASAAGNNQPQHF. The CDR3 nucleotides are TGTGCCAGCGCGGCAGGTAACAATCAGCCCCAGCATTTT.

The sample holds many counts of this clonotype. The J gene is TRBJ2-7, the V gene TRBV6-1; the D gene is possibly TRBD2 (6 bases). CDR3 length: 15 residues. The germline V and J ends were trimmed by 1 base and 0 bases, with 10 bases remaining between them. Germline-derived CDR1 and CDR2 are MNHNS and SASEGT. The DNA of the CDR3 is TGTGCCAGCAGTGAAGGGGACTCGAGCTCCTACGAGCAGTACTTC. Residues: CASSEGDSSSYEQYF.

Only a few counts were recorded for this clonotype. An end of the junction does not agree with germline; a read error may underlie this. V usage is TRBV6-1 and J usage is TRBJ2-2, with D uncertain. The CDR3 contains 14 residues. Germline V lookup: CDR1 MNHNS, CDR2 SASEGT. The CDR3 coding sequence is TGTACCAGCAGTCCCCTTGGGAACACCGGGGAGCTGTTTTTT. Its protein product is CTSSPLGNTGELFF.

In this sample, this clonotype turned up many times. This chain uses TRBV2 with TRBJ2-3, with 7 nucleotides matching TRBD1. J was trimmed by 4 bases and V by 1 base; bases with no gene match: 8. Germline assignment: CDR1 SNHLY and CDR2 FYNNEI. The CDR3 sequence is 16 residues long. The CDR3 region is CASSEDGQESSDTQYF. The CDR3 nucleotides read TGTGCCAGCAGTGAAGACGGACAGGAGTCATCAGATACGCAGTATTTT.

The rearrangement links TRBV7-9 to TRBJ1-2; the D is unclear. The V gene lost 1 base and the J gene lost 8 bases, with 11 bases spanning the gap. The V gene's germline CDR1 is SEHNR and CDR2 FQNEAQ (reference sequence). The CDR3 has 13 residues. The CDR3 DNA follows: TGTGCCAGCAGCTTAGGTGGGAATAGCGGCTACACCTTC. It is translated as CASSLGGNSGYTF.

In its sample, this clonotype was seen many times. The chain combines TRBV11-2 with TRBJ2-3; D assignment may be TRBD1 or TRBD2 (5 bases each). This CDR3 is 15 amino acids long. Germline V CDR1 and CDR2: SGHAT, FQNNGV. The ends were cut back, 5 bases at V and 5 bases at J, with 17 bases in the middle. CDR3 in amino acids: CASSPRGAGKDTQYF. In DNA form, the CDR3 reads TGTGCCAGCAGCCCGAGAGGGGCAGGAAAAGATACGCAGTATTTT.

A remark on this clonotype: A read error may account for a junction end that differs from germline. The V and J genes are TRBV7-2 and TRBJ2-1; D not resolved. CDR1 is SGHTA and CDR2 is FQGNSA in the germline V gene. The CDR3 totals 12 residues. CDR3 sequence (DNA): TGTGCCAGCAGCCGGACCTCTATACTGGATGACTTC. The encoded protein is CASSRTSILDDF.

This clonotype was picked up many times. This chain connects TRBV6-2 or TRBV6-3 to TRBJ2-7; no clear D gene. Germline CDR1 is MNHEY and CDR2 is SVGEGT. This CDR3 has 11 amino acids. Trimming removed 0 bases at V and 7 bases at J, with 4 bases between. CDR3 residues: CASSYSSEQYF. CDR3 in DNA: TGTGCCAGCAGTTACTCCAGTGAGCAGTACTTC.

This clonotype was counted a few times. The genes are TRBV4-3 and TRBJ2-7; 7 bases agree with TRBD1. There are 16 residues in the CDR3. Germline V lookup: CDR1 LGHNA, CDR2 YSLEER. V trimming: 0 bases; J trimming: 2 bases; junction bases outside the gene matches: 7. The CDR3 nucleotides read TGCGCCAGCAGCCAAGACCGTAAGACAGGGACCTACGAGCAGTACGTC. Protein product: CASSQDRKTGTYEQYV.

This clonotype appeared many times. CDR3 protein: CASKAGLGSYEQYF. The DNA of the CDR3 is TGTGCCAGTAAAGCGGGGTTGGGCTCCTACGAGCAGTACTTC. The genes are TRBV19 and TRBJ2-7; 7 bases are shared with TRBD2. In germline, CDR1 is LNHDA, CDR2 SQIVND (reference sequence). J was trimmed by 0 bases and V by 7 bases; bases with no gene match: 6. The CDR3 loop spans 14 amino acids.

The CDR3 bases are TGTGCCAGCAGCCCACCCGGGAAAGGATACAATGAGCAGTTCTTC. Translation: CASSPPGKGYNEQFF. V usage is TRBV5-4 and J usage is TRBJ2-1; D may be TRBD2 (5 bases). Germline CDR1 reads SGHNT; CDR2 reads YYREEE (reference sequence). V lost 4 bases to trimming and J lost 4 bases, with 15 bases between them. CDR3 size: 15 residues.

This clonotype was observed a few times. The chain has TRBV20-1 and TRBJ2-5; 7 bases agree with TRBD2. The CDR3 totals 15 residues. The V gene's germline CDR1 is DFQATT and CDR2 SNEGSKA (reference sequence). Losses at the gene ends were 4 bases for V and 1 base for J; bases not matched to a gene: 9. The CDR3 sequence: CSAMYGTTIQETQYF. CDR3 sequence (DNA): TGCAGTGCTATGTATGGGACTACCATCCAAGAGACCCAGTACTTC.

This clonotype has only a few counts. The chain has TRBV6-1 and TRBJ2-6, with a weak D call TRBD2 (5 bases). CDR3 length: 15 amino acids. Germline V gene data show CDR1 as MNHNS and CDR2 as SASEGT. V was trimmed by 6 bases and J by 2 bases, leaving 11 bases between them. The CDR3 loop is CASSLTSTGANVLTF. DNA of the CDR3: TGTGCCAGCAGCCTAACTAGTACTGGGGCCAACGTCCTGACTTTC.

The J gene is TRBJ1-6, the V gene TRBV4-2; the D gene is possibly TRBD1 (6 bases). V lost 0 bases to trimming and J lost 3 bases, with 18 bases between them. CDR3 size: 19 residues. Per the germline V gene, CDR1 is LGHNA and CDR2 is YNFKEQ. The CDR3 bases are TGTGCCAGCAGCCAAGACGCGGACAGCCCTAGCCGCTATAATTCACCCCTCCACTTT. This gives the protein CASSQDADSPSRYNSPLHF.

This clonotype has ten or more counts. The chain's CDR3 is CSASGQGLYNEQFF. The DNA for the CDR3 is TGCAGTGCTAGCGGACAGGGCCTTTACAATGAGCAGTTCTTC. The chain employs TRBV20-1 and TRBJ2-1; 8 positions match TRBD1. After removal of 3 bases from V and 4 bases from J, the junction contained 5 bases not matched to a gene. Germline V CDR1 and CDR2: DFQATT, SNEGSKA (reference sequence). The CDR3 extends over 14 amino acids.

The sample holds a few counts of this clonotype. The gene calls are TRBV19 and TRBJ2-5; a possible D gene is TRBD1 (5 bases). The CDR3 is 14 residues long. V was pared by 1 base and J by 1 base, with 7 bases between. CDR1 is LNHDA and CDR2 is SQIVND in the germline V gene (reference sequence). CDR3 in amino acids: CASSIGQLQETQYF. As DNA, the CDR3 is TGTGCCAGTAGTATAGGACAGCTCCAAGAGACCCAGTACTTC.